The 14 T cell receptor beta chains below come from one sample, sequenced in a study of blood T cell repertoires in COVID-19 (dated by TCRdb to about 2020). The method was the immunoSEQ multiplex PCR assay. TCRdb stores this immuneACCESS table with in-frame sequences only. Part of the clones is absent; in the studies checked, under half of the shortfall reflects unresolved V genes, and no reason is known for the rest. This sample gives about 30,000 clones in total; approximately 92% of them show up just once. Roughly 28% of the sample is taken by the ten largest. Sequenced input: peripheral blood. The origin of the receptors is a man older than 75 with acute or convalescent COVID-19.

The chain employs TRBV21-1 and TRBJ1-4; TRBD1 is taken as the D call from the table, unchecked against the DNA. TRBV21-1 is assigned pseudogene status. The CDR3 length is 15 residues. CDR3 sequence (DNA): TGTGCCAGAACTTCGACAGGGGGAAAGGATGAAAAACTGTTTTTT. Translating gives CARTSTGGKDEKLFF.

V gene TRBV5-5 combines with J gene TRBJ1-2, with D possibly being TRBD1 (6 bases). The CDR3 totals 13 residues. V lost 0 bases, J lost 8 bases, and 11 bases lay in between. Germline V gene lookup returns CDR1 SGHKS and CDR2 YYEKEE (reference sequence). In DNA, the CDR3 is TGTGCCAGCAGCTTGGAGACAGGCTGGGGCTACACCTTC. Protein product: CASSLETGWGYTF.

The V and J genes are TRBV3-1 (or the pseudogene TRBV3-2) and TRBJ1-1; 10 bases fit TRBD1. This CDR3 comprises 13 residues. Per the germline V gene, CDR1 is LGHDT and CDR2 is YNNKEL (reference sequence). The V and J ends lost 4 bases and 11 bases, in that order; junction bases with no gene match: 7. This CDR3 reads CASSPPGTGAAFF. The DNA of the CDR3 is TGTGCCAGCAGCCCGCCCGGGACAGGGGCTGCTTTCTTT.

This chain links TRBV28 with TRBJ2-5; D perhaps matches TRBD1 (7 bases). Germline loops: CDR1 MDHEN, CDR2 SYDVKM. Trimming removed 9 bases at V and 4 bases at J, with 15 bases between. This CDR3 contains 13 residues. Here the CDR3 DNA reads TGTGCCAGTAAACAGGGGAGGAGAGAGACCCAGTACTTC. Its protein product is CASKQGRRETQYF.

The J gene is TRBJ1-2, the V gene TRBV18; no reliable D call. Germline V gene sequence: CDR1 KGHSH, CDR2 LQKENI. Trimming removed 6 bases from V and 2 bases from J, with 16 bases in between. The CDR3 has 15 amino acids. The CDR3 protein is CASSPREGDNYGYTF. DNA of the CDR3: TGTGCCAGCTCCCCCCGGGAGGGTGACAACTATGGCTACACCTTC. Filled out from reference TRBV18 and TRBJ1-2, the complete variable domain reads NAGVMQNPRHLVRRRGQEARLRCSPMKGHSHVYWYRQLPEEGLKFMVYLQKENIIDESGMPKERFSAEFPKEGPSILRIQQVVRGDSAAYFCASSPREGDNYGYTFGSGTRLTVV.

This clone was detected once. The V and J genes are TRBV6-5 and TRBJ2-7; 9 bases map to TRBD1. Trimming cost V 4 bases and J 2 bases; bases outside gene matches: 6. CDR1 and CDR2 from the germline V gene are MNHEY and SVGAGI. The CDR3 runs to 15 residues. The CDR3 bases are TGTGCCAGCAGTTCCCCCGGACAGGGGACCTACGAGCAGTACTTC. Encoded protein: CASSSPGQGTYEQYF.

V gene TRBV11-2 combines with J gene TRBJ2-3; possible D gene TRBD2, 5 bases. Germline lookup yields CDR1 SGHAT and CDR2 FQNNGV. V was shortened by 0 bases and J by 7 bases, with 14 bases between the two germline ends. The CDR3 spans 15 residues. The CDR3 here is CASSLEWELSYTQYF. CDR3 DNA sequence: TGTGCCAGCAGCTTAGAATGGGAGCTCAGCTATACGCAGTATTTT.

V gene TRBV18 combines with J gene TRBJ1-5, with D possibly being TRBD1 (6 bases). The CDR3 sequence is 17 residues long. Germline values: CDR1 KGHSH, CDR2 LQKENI. Between the trimmed V and J ends, which lost 5 bases and 6 bases, there was a span of 23 bases. The CDR3 region has the DNA TGTGCCAGCTCAACACTTCCTGAGCCAGGGGCCCCTCAGCCCCAGCATTTT. Translating gives CASSTLPEPGAPQPQHF.

The chain carries TRBV4-1 and TRBJ2-1; 7 positions match TRBD1. The CDR3 extends over 16 amino acids. After removal of 3 bases from V and 10 bases from J, the junction contained 15 bases not matched to a gene. CDR1 is MGHRA and CDR2 is YSYEKL in the germline V gene. The CDR3 sequence: CASSQTLIRGPHEQFF. For the CDR3, the DNA is TGCGCCAGCAGCCAGACCCTTATTAGGGGGCCCCACGAGCAGTTCTTC.

The chain uses TRBV7-2 and TRBJ2-3; TRBD1 might be the D (7 bases). This CDR3 contains 15 residues. The V gene lost 5 bases and the J gene lost 5 bases, with 17 bases spanning the gap. The germline gives CDR1 SGHTA, CDR2 FQGNSA. DNA of the CDR3: TGTGCCAGCAGCCGCCGCGGGACAGAGAGAGATACGCAGTATTTT. Translation: CASSRRGTERDTQYF. Together with reference TRBV7-2 and TRBJ2-3, the CDR3 gives the full variable domain: GAGVSQSPSNKVTEKGKDVELRCDPISGHTALYWYRQSLGQGLEFLIYFQGNSAPDKSGLPSDRFSAERTGGSVSTLTIQRTQQEDSAVYLCASSRRGTERDTQYFGPGTRLTVL.

The rearrangement joins TRBV3-1 (or the pseudogene TRBV3-2) to TRBJ2-5; D may be TRBD2 (5 bases). Germline CDR1 reads LGHDT; CDR2 reads YNNKEL (reference sequence). Trimming removed 4 bases at V and 7 bases at J, with 16 bases between. The CDR3 is 14 amino acids. The CDR3 protein is CASSPKGPAGTQYF. The DNA of the CDR3 is TGTGCCAGCAGCCCAAAGGGTCCTGCGGGGACCCAGTACTTC.

This clone showed up just once. The chain joins TRBV7-2 to TRBJ2-7, with 10 bases identical to TRBD2. J lost 6 bases, V lost 5 bases, and 7 bases had no gene match. This CDR3 is built from 14 residues. The germline gives CDR1 SGHTA, CDR2 FQGNSA. CDR3 amino acids: CASSPGLAFREQYF. The CDR3, as DNA: TGTGCCAGCAGCCCGGGACTAGCGTTTCGCGAGCAGTACTTC.

The V and J genes are TRBV28 and TRBJ2-7; D uncertain. Germline V gives CDR1 MDHEN, CDR2 SYDVKM. There are 13 residues in the CDR3. V dropped 6 bases and J dropped 2 bases, with 11 bases sitting between them. CDR3 DNA sequence: TGTGCCAGCAGCCCCCCCGTTGCCTACGAGCAGTACTTC. The encoded protein is CASSPPVAYEQYF.

CDR3 region: CASSMGQRTYGYTF. CDR3 DNA: TGTGCCAGTAGTATGGGACAGCGTACATATGGCTACACCTTC. The chain employs TRBV19 and TRBJ1-2; 7 bases are a match to TRBD1. Germline V gene sequence: CDR1 LNHDA, CDR2 SQIVND (reference sequence). J lost 5 bases, V lost 3 bases, and 6 bases had no gene match. CDR3 length: 14 amino acids.